The table lists the clone carrying this T cell receptor beta chain with a few counts. Its antigen is unknown. The primer mix had 60 Vbeta and 13 Jbeta primers. The assay was immunoSEQ multiplex PCR, and TCRdb's table has in-frame clones only and misses some. The sample holds 150,000 to 200,000 clones; 65% to 75% are singletons and the top ten take roughly 1.6%. The data are from a study of cytomegalovirus exposure and HLA in healthy donors. Whole-study findings and limits: Clonal expansion, a later analysis showed, was greater in HLA-associated TCR beta chains than in equally common others. Per a prior analysis, the majority of TCR beta V segments were productive roughly 87% or roughly 30% of the time. CMV serostatus was the sole immune exposure information available.

The sample taken for sequencing was PBMCs. The clonotype comes from a girl between 10 and 17 years old in good health and CMV-seronegative.

This chain's CDR3 is CSVETGTRVNEQFF. CDR3 nucleotides: TGCAGCGTAGAGACCGGGACAAGGGTCAATGAGCAGTTCTTC. The rearrangement joins TRBV29-1 to TRBJ2-1, with a weak D call TRBD1 (6 bases). Trimming pared 6 bases from V and 6 bases from J, leaving 18 bases between. From germline, CDR1 is SQVTM and CDR2 ANQGSEA. The CDR3 is made up of 14 amino acids.